Included here is one TCR beta chain sequence, with context. Antigen: not known. The germline gene is not matched at one end of the junction; a read error may be the cause. The sample comes from a study of T-cell reconstitution after alpha-beta-depleted transplantation in children. CDR1 is LGHDT, CDR2 YNNKEL, per germline (reference sequence). The CDR3 covers 12 residues. Study-level results: At the one-year point after transplant, T-cell counts and TCRbeta diversity were found to come mostly from T cells that had been newly produced. It was reported that alpha-beta T cells came from several hundred expanded graft clones (about two months after transplant).

The TCRbeta library incorporated unique molecular identifiers. TCRdb re-called the PCR reads with MiXCR, one entry per CDR3 protein. The table includes about 260,000 distinct CDR3 sequences, roughly 12% detected once. The specimen was peripheral blood, collected 180 days after TCRalphabeta/CD19-depleted stem cell transplant. The V and J genes are TRBV3-1 and TRBJ2-3; no definite D call. This TCR derives from a male patient aged 2 to 9 who had a stem cell transplant for chronic granulomatous disease, so the T cells may come from the graft donor. In nucleotides, the CDR3 is TGTGCCAGGAGCCCCGGGACAGATACGCAGTATTTT. Translating it yields CARSPGTDTQYF.